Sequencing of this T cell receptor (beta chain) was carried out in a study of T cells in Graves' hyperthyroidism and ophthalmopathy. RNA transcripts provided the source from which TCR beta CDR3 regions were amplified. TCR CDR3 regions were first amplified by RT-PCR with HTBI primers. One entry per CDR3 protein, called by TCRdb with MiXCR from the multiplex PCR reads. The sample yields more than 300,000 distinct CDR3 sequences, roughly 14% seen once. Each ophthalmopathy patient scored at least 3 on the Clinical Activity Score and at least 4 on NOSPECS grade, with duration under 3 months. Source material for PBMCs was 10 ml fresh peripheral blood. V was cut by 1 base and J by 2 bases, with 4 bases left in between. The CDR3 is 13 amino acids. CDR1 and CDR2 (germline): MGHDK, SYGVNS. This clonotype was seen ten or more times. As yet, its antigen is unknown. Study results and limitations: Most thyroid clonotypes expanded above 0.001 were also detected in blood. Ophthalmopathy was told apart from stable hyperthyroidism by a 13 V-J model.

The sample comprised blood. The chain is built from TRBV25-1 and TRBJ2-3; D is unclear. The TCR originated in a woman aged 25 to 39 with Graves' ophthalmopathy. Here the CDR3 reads CASSEWVTDTQYF. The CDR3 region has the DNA TGTGCCAGCAGTGAATGGGTCACAGATACGCAGTATTTT. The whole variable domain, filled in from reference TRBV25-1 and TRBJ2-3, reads EADIYQTPRYLVIGTGKKITLECSQTMGHDKMYWYQQDPGMELHLIHYSYGVNSTEKGDLSSESTVSRIRTEHFPLTLESARPSHTSQYLCASSEWVTDTQYFGPGTRLTVL.